This T cell receptor (beta chain) was sequenced during a study of blood T cell repertoires in COVID-19. The junction had 7 bases not matched to a gene; V was cut back by 2 bases and J by 4 bases. This CDR3 contains 15 residues. The germline CDR1 and CDR2 sequences are SGHNT and YYREEE (reference sequence). Generated by immunoSEQ multiplex PCR, the TCRdb table keeps only in-frame clones and is missing some. This table holds 250,000 to 350,000 clones, roughly 85% found once. The sequenced sample was peripheral blood. The TCR was taken from a woman aged 25 to 39 with active or convalescent COVID-19. The chain has TRBV5-4 and TRBJ1-2, with TRBD1 matching 8 bases. This CDR3 is CASSLPTQGAYGYTF. As DNA, the CDR3 is TGTGCCAGCAGCTTACCAACTCAGGGGGCCTATGGCTACACCTTC.